One sample yielded the 29 T cell receptor beta chains listed below, sequenced in a study of cytomegalovirus exposure and HLA in healthy donors. Primers: 60 Vbeta forward and 13 Jbeta reverse. Repertoires were generated with immunoSEQ multiplex PCR, while TCRdb's copy carries only in-frame clones and drops some. Among roughly 100,000 clones listed, more than 75% were seen once. What was sequenced was PBMCs. These receptors all come from a human donor in good health.

This clone was seen a single time. V is TRBV6-5 and J is TRBJ2-5, with TRBD2 matching over 11 bases. Germline assignment: CDR1 MNHEY and CDR2 SVGAGI. Germline trimming cut 2 bases from V and 1 base from J; bases unmatched to any gene: 3. The CDR3 has 16 amino acids. CDR3 sequence (DNA): TGTGCCAGCAGTTACGAGCTAGCGGGGGGCCAAGAGACCCAGTACTTC. This gives the protein CASSYELAGGQETQYF.

The V gene is TRBV7-2, the J gene TRBJ1-1; D remains ambiguous. The V gene lost 7 bases and the J gene lost 1 base, with 10 bases spanning the gap. Germline V lookup: CDR1 SGHTA, CDR2 FQGNSA. This CDR3 contains 13 residues. The CDR3 region is CASTPDTNTEAFF. Written as DNA, the CDR3 is TGTGCCAGCACCCCTGACACGAACACTGAAGCTTTCTTT.

The J gene is TRBJ2-7, the V gene TRBV5-1; TRBD1 aligns across 8 bases. CDR1 and CDR2 (germline): SGHRS, YFSETQ. The length of the CDR3 is 15 residues. The junction had 10 bases not matched to a gene; V was cut back by 2 bases and J by 6 bases. The CDR3 sequence: CASSFRQGRVGEQYF. In DNA form, the CDR3 reads TGCGCCAGCAGCTTTCGACAGGGGAGAGTGGGCGAGCAGTACTTC.

Concerning this clone itself: A far larger clone is only one base removed, so a read error is likely. The chain recombines TRBV7-7 with TRBJ1-4; D call uncertain. V lost 2 bases and J 7 bases, leaving 5 bases between the germline ends. The CDR3 spans 12 residues. Germline V gene sequence: CDR1 SSHAT, CDR2 FNYEAQ (reference sequence). The CDR3 DNA reads as TGTGCCAGCAGCTTAAACACTGAAAAACTGTTTTTT. Translating it yields CASSLNTEKLFF.

The rearrangement links TRBV6-4 to TRBJ2-2; D ambiguous. The germline V and J ends were trimmed by 6 bases and 4 bases, with 9 bases remaining between them. The CDR3 consists of 13 residues. Germline CDR1 and CDR2: MRHNA and SNTAGT. Here the CDR3 DNA reads TGTGCCAGCAGCTTAGAGGCCACCGGGGAGCTGTTTTTT. This sequence encodes CASSLEATGELFF.

This clone was found once. The chain recombines TRBV28 with TRBJ1-5; no firm D call. The germline V gene has CDR1 MDHEN and CDR2 SYDVKM. V lost 10 bases to trimming and J lost 0 bases, with 10 bases between them. This CDR3 has 13 amino acids. This CDR3 is CATAGYSNQPQHF. The CDR3 coding sequence is TGTGCCACCGCCGGTTATAGCAATCAGCCCCAGCATTTT.

This chain connects TRBV19 to TRBJ2-7; no definite D call. The V end lost 5 bases, the J end lost 1 base, and 15 bases lay between the germline ends. The germline V gene has CDR1 LNHDA and CDR2 SQIVND (reference sequence). CDR3 length: 15 residues. The CDR3 region has the DNA TGTGCCAGTAGTCCCCTTTCCGGGTCTTCCTACGAGCAGTACTTC. This gives the protein CASSPLSGSSYEQYF.

This sequence joins TRBV19 and TRBJ2-7, with D possibly matching TRBD2 (6 bases). Germline loops: CDR1 LNHDA, CDR2 SQIVND (reference sequence). V gave up 1 base and J gave up 6 bases, with 10 bases separating them. There are 13 residues in the CDR3. The CDR3 loop is CASSIASASEQYF. DNA of the CDR3: TGTGCCAGTAGTATAGCTAGCGCCTCCGAGCAGTACTTC.

For the CDR3, the DNA is TGCAGCGCCCGGACAGGGGGCCGCTCCACAGATACGCAGTATTTT. As protein: CSARTGGRSTDTQYF. V gene TRBV29-1 combines with J gene TRBJ2-3, with 11 bases aligning to TRBD1. The CDR3 contains 15 residues. The V gene's germline CDR1 is SQVTM and CDR2 ANQGSEA. The junction had 8 bases not matched to a gene; V was cut back by 7 bases and J by 2 bases.

The chain links TRBV19 to TRBJ1-6; 12 bases agree with TRBD1. Trimming at V came to 6 bases and at J to 9 bases, leaving 3 bases not matched to a gene. The CDR3 has 14 residues. CDR1 and CDR2 from the germline V gene are LNHDA and SQIVND (reference sequence). CDR3: CASRWDRGLSPLHF. CDR3 nucleotide sequence: TGTGCCAGTAGGTGGGACAGGGGGCTTTCACCCCTCCACTTT.

The chain links TRBV11-2 to TRBJ2-3, with D tentatively TRBD2 (7 bases). The germline V and J ends were trimmed by 3 bases and 3 bases, with 10 bases remaining between them. Germline V gene lookup returns CDR1 SGHAT and CDR2 FQNNGV. CDR3 length: 14 amino acids. In DNA form, the CDR3 reads TGTGCCAGCAGCTTGGGGGGGGCAACAGATACGCAGTATTTT. Amino acid sequence: CASSLGGATDTQYF.

This rearrangement joins TRBV28 to TRBJ1-1; D not certain. The CDR3 has 14 amino acids. V was pared by 3 bases and J by 1 base, with 9 bases between. Per germline, CDR1 MDHEN and CDR2 SYDVKM. The CDR3 sequence: CASSLAGSNTEAFF. The CDR3, as DNA: TGTGCCAGCAGTTTGGCTGGCTCGAACACTGAAGCTTTCTTT.

In this sample, this clone turned up a few times. The chain carries TRBV7-8 and TRBJ1-1, with unresolved D. Germline CDR1 is SGHVS and CDR2 is FQNEAQ. The CDR3 consists of 14 residues. The V end was cut by 3 bases, the J end by 6 bases, with 14 bases between. CDR3 sequence (DNA): TGTGCCAGCAGCTTGGTTGAGGGCTGGGCTGAAGCTTTCTTT. Translation gives CASSLVEGWAEAFF.

The chain joins TRBV5-4 to TRBJ2-1; a possible D gene is TRBD2 (6 bases). This CDR3 has 12 amino acids. V was trimmed by 4 bases and J by 8 bases, leaving 10 bases between them. Germline CDR1 SGHNT, CDR2 YYREEE (reference sequence). The CDR3 sequence: CASSPPSDEQFF. CDR3 in DNA: TGTGCCAGCAGCCCCCCTAGCGATGAGCAGTTCTTC.

This clone was seen a handful of times. The genes are TRBV6-4 and TRBJ2-1; TRBD1 aligns across 8 bases. V shed 6 bases and J 0 bases; nucleotides not matched to a gene: 7. The CDR3 consists of 16 residues. The germline V gene encodes CDR1 MRHNA and CDR2 SNTAGT. CDR3 nucleotide sequence: TGTGCCAGCAGCGTCAGTGGACAGGGCTCCTACAATGAGCAGTTCTTC. This translates into CASSVSGQGSYNEQFF.

This rearrangement joins TRBV18 to TRBJ2-7, with 7 bases identical to TRBD2. Germline V CDR1 and CDR2: KGHSH, LQKENI. CDR3 length: 12 amino acids. Trimming at V came to 6 bases and at J to 7 bases, leaving 6 bases not matched to a gene. As DNA, the CDR3 is TGTGCCAGCTCTCGAACCGGGGGGGAGCAGTACTTC. Its protein product is CASSRTGGEQYF.

This clone was recorded once. The chain has TRBV9 and TRBJ2-5; D possibly corresponds to TRBD1 (5 bases). Deletions cut 0 bases from V and 1 base from J, with 10 bases between. The CDR3 spans 15 residues. The germline V gene encodes CDR1 SGDLS and CDR2 YYNGEE. The CDR3 reads CASSVGQGLQETQYF. The CDR3 DNA is TGTGCCAGCAGCGTAGGTCAGGGTCTCCAAGAGACCCAGTACTTC.

This chain joins TRBV19 and TRBJ2-7; a weak D match, TRBD2 (6 bases). The CDR3 has 14 amino acids. The V and J ends lost 3 bases and 3 bases respectively, with 12 bases between them. Per the germline V gene, CDR1 is LNHDA and CDR2 is SQIVND (reference sequence). The CDR3 DNA sequence: TGTGCCAGTAGTATGGGAGGATCGGTCTACGAGCAGTACTTC. It encodes CASSMGGSVYEQYF.

This chain links TRBV7-8 with TRBJ1-2, with D perhaps matching TRBD1 (6 bases). Trimming left V 1 base short and J 3 bases short, with 18 bases between. This CDR3 spans 17 amino acids. In germline, CDR1 is SGHVS, CDR2 FQNEAQ. The CDR3 loop reads CASSLGLQGSGDYGYTF. DNA of the CDR3: TGTGCCAGCAGCTTAGGTCTACAGGGATCAGGGGACTATGGCTACACCTTC.

J is TRBJ2-5 and V is TRBV6-1, with D perhaps TRBD2 (7 bases). CDR1 and CDR2 (germline): MNHNS, SASEGT. The CDR3 spans 15 residues. The V gene lost 7 bases and the J gene lost 1 base, with 16 bases spanning the gap. The CDR3 here is CASTRPRGGQETQYF. DNA of the CDR3: TGTGCCAGCACCCGCCCTAGGGGGGGCCAAGAGACCCAGTACTTC.

The rearrangement uses TRBV7-2 and TRBJ1-2, with 10 bases fitting TRBD1. Germline CDR1 reads SGHTA; CDR2 reads FQGNSA. V lost 1 base, J lost 12 bases, and 8 bases stayed unmatched. The CDR3 is made up of 14 amino acids. CDR3 in amino acids: CASSLGSGQGTDTF. The CDR3 DNA is TGTGCCAGCAGCTTAGGCTCGGGACAGGGGACAGACACCTTC.

This rearrangement joins TRBV5-1 to TRBJ2-7, with 11 bases aligning to TRBD2. The germline V gene has CDR1 SGHRS and CDR2 YFSETQ. The CDR3 extends over 16 amino acids. The V gene end was trimmed by 4 bases and the J gene end by 0 bases; junction bases not matched to a gene: 6. The CDR3 sequence is CASSPGTSGSSYEQYF. The CDR3 region has the DNA TGCGCCAGCAGCCCAGGGACTAGCGGAAGCTCCTACGAGCAGTACTTC.

The chain is built from TRBV5-1 and TRBJ1-1; D remains ambiguous. V was shortened by 3 bases and J by 6 bases, with 15 bases between the two germline ends. CDR3 size: 14 residues. Germline CDR1 SGHRS, CDR2 YFSETQ. The CDR3 DNA sequence: TGCGCCAGCAGCTCGACGGGTTTGGTGCCTGAAGCTTTCTTT. Its protein is CASSSTGLVPEAFF.

This clone was counted between two and nine times. V and J are TRBV2 and TRBJ2-1; tentatively, D is TRBD2 (6 bases). Germline assignment: CDR1 SNHLY and CDR2 FYNNEI. This CDR3 contains 14 residues. Between the trimmed V and J ends, which lost 6 bases and 5 bases, there was a span of 14 bases. CDR3 coding DNA: TGTGCCAGCAGACTGACTAGGTTGGACAATGAGCAGTTCTTC. Its protein is CASRLTRLDNEQFF.

This clone was found once. This chain links TRBV28 with TRBJ2-7; 8 nucleotides align to TRBD1. Germline V CDR1 and CDR2: MDHEN, SYDVKM. V shed 6 bases and J 6 bases; nucleotides not matched to a gene: 10. The CDR3 extends over 14 amino acids. DNA of the CDR3: TGTGCCAGCAGCGGACTGACAGGGGCGGCCGAGCAGTACTTC. The encoded protein is CASSGLTGAAEQYF.

CDR3 nucleotides: TGTGCCAGCAGCCTCACAGGGGCTGGGGCCAACGTCCTGACTTTC. Translation: CASSLTGAGANVLTF. The chain links TRBV6-5 to TRBJ2-6, with 7 bases fitting TRBD1. Germline V gene lookup returns CDR1 MNHEY and CDR2 SVGAGI. J was trimmed by 2 bases and V by 6 bases; bases with no gene match: 4. The CDR3 loop spans 15 amino acids.

The chain carries TRBV7-9 and TRBJ1-6; tentatively, D is TRBD1 (6 bases). There are 15 residues in the CDR3. With 0 bases removed from V and 8 bases from J, the gap between germline ends came to 11 bases. The germline gives CDR1 SEHNR, CDR2 FQNEAQ (reference sequence). The CDR3 is CASSLAMTGHSPLHF. The CDR3 DNA reads TGTGCCAGCAGCTTAGCTATGACAGGACATTCACCCCTCCACTTT.

The rearrangement joins TRBV5-1 to TRBJ2-1, with 10 bases matching TRBD2. The V gene's germline CDR1 is SGHRS and CDR2 YFSETQ. V dropped 4 bases and J dropped 3; count of bases not matched to a gene: 7. This CDR3 has 16 residues. The CDR3 is CASSPLTSGIYNEQFF. CDR3 nucleotides: TGCGCCAGCAGCCCGCTAACTAGCGGGATCTACAATGAGCAGTTCTTC.

CDR3 protein: CASSFGTGHNEKLFF. The CDR3, as DNA: TGTGCCAGCAGTTTCGGGACAGGCCATAATGAAAAACTGTTTTTT. The chain recombines TRBV27 with TRBJ1-4; 8 bases are a match to TRBD1. CDR1 and CDR2 (germline): MNHEY, SMNVEV (reference sequence). The CDR3 runs 15 residues. After removal of 3 bases from V and 4 bases from J, the junction contained 4 bases not matched to a gene.